A few counts support the clone carrying this T cell receptor beta chain. This entry comes from a study of T-cell reconstitution after alpha-beta-depleted transplantation in children. Unique molecular identifiers were incorporated during preparation of the TCRbeta library. Using its own MiXCR run on the PCR reads, TCRdb lists one record per CDR3 protein. The data show 500,000 or so distinct CDR3 sequences, about 31% seen once. This sequence originates from a human donor who donated a stem cell graft to a child with aplastic anemia. The sample consisted of PBMCs from the stem cell graft donor, taken from the stem cell graft.

This CDR3 is CASSFLDGLQGQQYF. The CDR3 DNA is TGCGCCAGCAGCTTCCTTGACGGATTGCAGGGGCAGCAGTACTTC. This chain uses TRBV5-1 with TRBJ2-7, with D perhaps matching TRBD1 (6 bases). Germline-derived CDR1 and CDR2 are SGHRS and YFSETQ. Trimming pared 2 bases from V and 8 bases from J, leaving 20 bases between. This CDR3 comprises 15 residues.